These 25 T cell receptor beta chains were all obtained from the same sample, sequenced in a study of T cell clonality in common variable immunodeficiency. Profiled with immunoSEQ multiplex PCR; TCRdb holds only in-frame clones, not every one. The sample has about 32,000 clones, none seen only once. Study-level findings and limits: Fewer deletions and N-nucleotide insertions were reportedly seen in common variable immunodeficiency TCR beta sequences.

These TCRs' antigens remain unknown. Sequencing input: peripheral blood mononuclear cells. Every receptor here comes from a human donor with common variable immunodeficiency.

This clone showed up many times. The CDR3 goes on 3 residues after the read ends, and that part is filled in from the germline J gene. The chain uses TRBV5-1 and TRBJ2-5, with a tentative D call TRBD1 (6 bases). CDR1 SGHRS and CDR2 YFSETQ come from the germline V gene. The CDR3 extends over 15 amino acids. V lost 4 bases and J lost 4, with 17 bases in between. The CDR3 bases that were read are TGCGCCAGCAGCGAGCAGGGGAAGGAGTCAGAGACC. Translated: CASSEQGKESET. The whole CDR3 reads CASSEQGKESETQYF.

In its sample, this clone was seen many times. The CDR3 extends 3 residues past the end of the read, so its final part is completed from the germline J gene. This rearrangement joins TRBV5-1 to TRBJ1-2, with D tentatively TRBD1 (6 bases). V gave up 0 bases and J gave up 4 bases, with 16 bases separating them. Germline CDR1 reads SGHRS; CDR2 reads YFSETQ. This CDR3 has 16 residues. The covered CDR3 bases are TGCGCCAGCAGCTTGGCGCCGGACAGCCTTCTCTATGGC. Its translation: CASSLAPDSLLYG. The complete CDR3 reads CASSLAPDSLLYGYTF.

This clone showed up just a few times. The read ends 3 residues shy of where the CDR3 ends; the end is completed using the germline J gene. The V call is TRBV30, the J call TRBJ2-7; unclear D gene. Per the germline V gene, CDR1 is GTSNPN and CDR2 is SVGIG (reference sequence). V gave up 0 bases and J gave up 4 bases, with 7 bases separating them. This CDR3 has 12 amino acids. CDR3 sequence: CAWSVLGYEQYF. The CDR3 DNA, read in part, is TGTGCCTGGAGTGTTTTAGGGTACGAG.

This clone showed up just a few times. The sequenced fragment ends 3 residues before the CDR3 boundary, so the rest is inferred from the germline J gene. V gene TRBV6-2 or TRBV6-3 combines with J gene TRBJ2-7; tentatively, D is TRBD1 (5 bases). Per the germline V gene, CDR1 is MNHEY and CDR2 is SVGEGT. V lost 6 bases and J 6 bases, leaving 24 bases between the germline ends. The CDR3 is 16 amino acids. CDR3 residues: CASSPPSPGIRGEQYF. The covered CDR3 bases are TGTGCCAGCAGCCCCCCCTCTCCAGGGATCCGAGGCGAG.

On this clone: The read ends 3 residues before the CDR3 terminus; that terminus is restored from the germline J gene. The chain joins TRBV30 to TRBJ2-1; TRBD2 agrees at 13 bases. Trimming at V came to 3 bases and at J to 0 bases, leaving 14 bases not matched to a gene. The CDR3 totals 20 residues. Germline V lookup: CDR1 GTSNPN, CDR2 SVGIG (reference sequence). The CDR3 bases that were read are TGTGCCTGGAGAGCTACAGCCGGGACTAGCGGGGTCTACTCCTACAATGAG. Translated, it gives CAWRATAGTSGVYSYNE. The whole CDR3 protein reads CAWRATAGTSGVYSYNEQFF. The full variable domain, its missing parts supplied by reference TRBV30 and TRBJ2-1, is SQTIHQWPATLVQPVGSPLSLECTVEGTSNPNLYWYRQAAGRGLQLLFYSVGIGQISSEVPQNLSASRPQDRQFILSSKKLLLSDSGFYLCAWRATAGTSGVYSYNEQFFGPGTRLTVL.

This clone was picked up a small number of times. The read terminates 3 residues before the CDR3 end, so the remaining end is supplied by the germline J gene. The V and J genes are TRBV2 and TRBJ2-7; TRBD1 matches 10 bases. Trimming at V came to 7 bases and at J to 3 bases, leaving 15 bases not matched to a gene. The CDR3 is made up of 17 amino acids. The germline V gene encodes CDR1 SNHLY and CDR2 FYNNEI. The sequenced part of the CDR3 DNA is TGTGCCAGCAAAAACCACGAGCCGGGACAGGGGTTCTACGAG. Protein: CASKNHEPGQGFYE. The complete CDR3 sequence is CASKNHEPGQGFYEQYF.

Remarks on this clone: The observed sequence ends 3 residues before the CDR3 terminus, with the missing tail filled in from the germline J gene. This chain joins TRBV2 and TRBJ2-1; 14 bases are shared with TRBD2. CDR1 and CDR2 from the germline V gene are SNHLY and FYNNEI. The CDR3 extends over 15 amino acids. Trimming at V came to 6 bases and at J to 8 bases, leaving 6 bases not matched to a gene. CDR3 loop: CASRRLAGGLDEQFF. The CDR3 DNA, read in part, is TGTGCCAGCAGGCGACTAGCGGGGGGGCTGGATGAG.

This clone has just a few counts. The read stops 3 residues short of the end of the CDR3; the missing end is completed from the germline J gene. The chain recombines TRBV30 with TRBJ1-2; D gene ambiguous. V gave up 3 bases and J gave up 3 bases, with 8 bases separating them. This CDR3 is 12 amino acids long. Germline V gene data show CDR1 as GTSNPN and CDR2 as SVGIG (reference sequence). CDR3 bases read: TGTGCCTGGAGCCTCCAGGACTATGGC. Translating it yields CAWSLQDYG. The CDR3 in its entirety is CAWSLQDYGYTF.

About this clone: The missing CDR3 end, 3 residues past where the read stops, is filled in from the germline J gene. The chain links TRBV2 to TRBJ2-5; TRBD2 agrees at 9 bases. The CDR3 totals 15 residues. Trimming at V came to 10 bases and at J to 7 bases, leaving 16 bases not matched to a gene. Germline CDR1 SNHLY, CDR2 FYNNEI. The DNA read from the CDR3 is TGTGCCACCTACGATCCGGGACTAGCTTCGGGGACC. This gives the protein CATYDPGLASGT. The entire CDR3 reads CATYDPGLASGTQYF. The full variable domain, in which reference TRBV2 and TRBJ2-5 provide the parts outside the CDR3, is EPEVTQTPSHQVTQMGQEVILRCVPISNHLYFYWYRQILGQKVEFLVSFYNNEISEKSEIFDDQFSVERPDGSNFTLKIRSTKLEDSAMYFCATYDPGLASGTQYFGPGTRLLVL.

Comments on this clone: The read stops 3 residues short of the end of the CDR3; the missing end is completed from the germline J gene. The sample carries other DNA sequences with the same CDR3. The chain recombines TRBV18 with TRBJ1-1, with 7 bases identical to TRBD1. V shed 2 bases, J shed 2 bases, and the junction held 5 bases outside the gene matches. The germline V gene has CDR1 KGHSH and CDR2 LQKENI. This CDR3 spans 15 amino acids. CDR3 in amino acids: CASSPRQGANTEAFF. The sequenced part of the CDR3 DNA is TGTGCCAGCTCACCAAGACAGGGAGCCAACACTGAA. Full variable domain (remainder filled in from reference TRBV18 and TRBJ1-1): NAGVMQNPRHLVRRRGQEARLRCSPMKGHSHVYWYRQLPEEGLKFMVYLQKENIIDESGMPKERFSAEFPKEGPSILRIQQVVRGDSAAYFCASSPRQGANTEAFFGQGTRLTVV.

This clone turned up a few times. With the read ending 3 residues before the CDR3 end, the germline J gene is used to fill in that end. V gene TRBV5-1 combines with J gene TRBJ2-7; 12 nucleotides match TRBD2. Trimming at V came to 3 bases and at J to 3 bases, leaving 4 bases not matched to a gene. The CDR3 is made up of 15 amino acids. The germline gives CDR1 SGHRS, CDR2 YFSETQ. CDR3: CASSSSSGGDYEQYF. The DNA read from the CDR3 is TGCGCCAGCAGCTCCTCTAGCGGGGGGGACTACGAG. The full variable domain, its missing parts supplied by reference TRBV5-1 and TRBJ2-7, is KAGVTQTPRYLIKTRGQQVTLSCSPISGHRSVSWYQQTPGQGLQFLFEYFSETQRNKGNFPGRFSGRQFSNSRSEMNVSTLELGDSALYLCASSSSSGGDYEQYFGPGTRLTVT.

This clone was observed many times. The DNA ends 3 residues before the CDR3 does, and the rest of the CDR3 is filled in from the germline J gene. The chain is built from TRBV19 and TRBJ2-7, with 8 bases lining up with TRBD1. This CDR3 region has 13 residues. CDR1 is LNHDA and CDR2 is SQIVND in the germline V gene (reference sequence). Trimming at V came to 5 bases and at J to 2 bases, leaving 2 bases not matched to a gene. The DNA read from the CDR3 is TGTGCCAGTAGTTTACAGGGGGCCTACGAG. This translates into CASSLQGAYE. The CDR3 reads in full as CASSLQGAYEQYF. Looking up the rest from reference TRBV19 and TRBJ2-7 gives the full variable domain: DGGITQSPKYLFRKEGQNVTLSCEQNLNHDAMYWYRQDPGQGLRLIYYSQIVNDFQKGDIAEGYSVSREKKESFPLTVTSAQKNPTAFYLCASSLQGAYEQYFGPGTRLTVT.

This clone was counted ten times or more. The missing CDR3 end, 3 residues past where the read stops, is filled in from the germline J gene. V is TRBV6-1 and J is TRBJ2-7; perhaps TRBD1 as D (6 bases). The CDR3 is 15 amino acids. The germline CDR1 and CDR2 sequences are MNHNS and SASEGT. V gave up 4 bases and J gave up 2 bases, with 15 bases separating them. The CDR3 sequence: CASSVGQLLTYEQYF. The sequenced part of the CDR3 DNA is TGTGCCAGCAGTGTCGGACAGTTACTTACCTACGAG.

This clone was detected many times. With the read ending 3 residues before the CDR3 end, the germline J gene is used to fill in that end. V and J are TRBV19 and TRBJ2-3, with 8 bases fitting TRBD1. CDR1 is LNHDA and CDR2 is SQIVND in the germline V gene (reference sequence). J gave up 1 base and V 6 bases, and 6 bases lay outside the gene matches. The CDR3 is 15 residues long. CDR3 residues: CASSQTGQGTDTQYF. The sequenced CDR3 bases are TGTGCCAGTAGCCAAACGGGACAGGGCACAGATACG.

A word on this clone: The CDR3 extends 3 residues past the end of the read, so its final part is completed from the germline J gene. The gene calls are TRBV7-9 and TRBJ2-5, with TRBD2 matching 9 bases. Germline-derived CDR1 and CDR2 are SEHNR and FQNEAQ (reference sequence). This CDR3 comprises 15 residues. The ends lost 6 bases at V and 4 bases at J; junction bases unmatched: 9. The part of the CDR3 DNA that was read is TGTGCCAGCAGGCCCAGCAGCGGGGGGCGAGAGACC. Protein sequence: CASRPSSGGRET. The whole CDR3 is CASRPSSGGRETQYF.

A remark on this clone: From the germline J gene comes the end of the CDR3, since the read stops 3 residues before it. This sequence joins TRBV30 and TRBJ1-2; 10 bases are a match to TRBD1. After removal of 1 base from V and 6 bases from J, the junction contained 8 bases not matched to a gene. The CDR3 contains 15 residues. CDR1 GTSNPN and CDR2 SVGIG come from the germline V gene (reference sequence). The sequenced CDR3 bases are TGTGCCTGGAGTGCCCCCGGGACAGGGGACGATGGC. Translation: CAWSAPGTGDDG. The CDR3 reads in full as CAWSAPGTGDDGYTF.

On this clone: Sequencing ends 3 residues short of the CDR3 end; the germline J gene provides the rest. This sequence joins TRBV7-3 and TRBJ1-5; a possible D gene is TRBD1 (6 bases). Germline CDR1 and CDR2: SGHTA and FQGTGA. CDR3 length: 16 residues. V lost 9 bases and J 0 bases, leaving 18 bases between the germline ends. CDR3 amino acids: CARKTGNQYSNQPQHF. CDR3 bases read: TGTGCCAGAAAAACAGGGAACCAATATAGCAATCAGCCC.

This clone was counted between two and nine times. The read halts 3 residues ahead of the CDR3 end, with the missing end drawn from the germline J gene. The chain is built from TRBV20-1 and TRBJ1-2, with TRBD1 matching over 7 bases. V was clipped by 2 bases and J by 0 bases; unmatched bases: 3. Germline V gives CDR1 DFQATT, CDR2 SNEGSKA (reference sequence). The CDR3 contains 14 residues. Partial CDR3 DNA: TGCAGTGCTAGAAGGGACAGCGCTAACTATGGC. Amino acids: CSARRDSANYG. The entire CDR3 protein reads CSARRDSANYGYTF.

This clone was found a few times. CDR3 bases read: TGTGCCTGGAGTGTAACCCGACCCCAGGCTAGCGAAAAGGTAGTTAATCAGCCC. Protein product: CAWSVTRPQASEKVVNQP. The full CDR3 reads CAWSVTRPQASEKVVNQPQHF. The chain is built from TRBV30 and TRBJ1-5; D unresolved. Read coverage stops 3 residues before the CDR3 terminus; the germline J gene supplies the remainder. Per germline, CDR1 GTSNPN and CDR2 SVGIG (reference sequence). V was clipped by 0 bases and J by 4 bases, with 31 bases between them. The CDR3 consists of 21 residues.

In its sample, this clone was seen a few times. The sequence runs out 3 residues before the end of the CDR3; the remainder is reconstructed from the germline J gene. The chain has TRBV30 and TRBJ2-5, with 9 bases aligning to TRBD1. The CDR3 runs 15 residues. V shed 1 base and J 5 bases; nucleotides not matched to a gene: 8. The germline V gene has CDR1 GTSNPN and CDR2 SVGIG (reference sequence). CDR3 DNA, as far as it was read: TGTGCCTGGAGTGCCTACAGGGGGCTCGGGGAGACC. Translation gives CAWSAYRGLGET. The complete CDR3 reads CAWSAYRGLGETQYF.

CDR3 sequence reads: CASSLWGQGPYEQYF. The part of the CDR3 DNA that was read is TGTGCCAGCAGCTTATGGGGACAGGGCCCCTACGAG. V gene TRBV7-6 combines with J gene TRBJ2-7; 9 nucleotides align to TRBD1. The read finishes 3 residues shy of the CDR3 end, and the germline J gene is used to complete it. The CDR3 extends over 15 amino acids. V was pared by 2 bases and J by 2 bases, with 4 bases of the junction left unmatched. The germline gives CDR1 SGHVS, CDR2 FNYEAQ.

Details on this clone: The read is 3 residues too short to cover the CDR3 end, so that end is filled in from the germline J gene. The rearrangement joins TRBV6-2 or TRBV6-3 to TRBJ1-2; a possible D gene is TRBD1 (5 bases). The length of the CDR3 is 13 residues. Germline CDR1 and CDR2: MNHEY and SVGEGT. The CDR3 protein is CASSAGSRSGYTF. The CDR3 bases that were read are TGTGCCAGCAGCGCAGGGTCCAGATCCGGC.

This clone was detected only a few times. One end of the junction fails to match germline, which may point to a read error. The sequenced fragment ends 3 residues before the CDR3 boundary, so the rest is inferred from the germline J gene. The chain carries TRBV2 and TRBJ1-3; 12 bases map to TRBD1. CDR3 length equals 16 residues. CDR1 is SNHLY and CDR2 is FYNNEI in the germline V gene. The sequenced CDR3 bases are TGTGCCAGCAGAGAAGGGACAGGGGGCTGGGGAAACACC. As protein: CASREGTGGWGNT. The full-length CDR3 reads as CASREGTGGWGNTIYF.

Note on this clone: The CDR3 end is not reached by the read, which stops 3 residues before it; the germline J gene fills it in. This rearrangement joins TRBV7-2 to TRBJ1-1; 8 bases are a match to TRBD1. Germline lookup yields CDR1 SGHTA and CDR2 FQGNSA. Trimming cost V 5 bases and J 5 bases; bases outside gene matches: 7. The CDR3 is made up of 14 amino acids. Incomplete CDR3 DNA: TGTGCCAGCAGCCAAACAGGGGGGTGGACTGAA. This translates into CASSQTGGWTE. The CDR3, in full, reads CASSQTGGWTEAFF.

This clone was counted between two and nine times. From the germline J gene comes the end of the CDR3, since the read stops 3 residues before it. V is TRBV6-2 or TRBV6-3 and J is TRBJ1-2; D ambiguous. The CDR3 length is 14 residues. The germline CDR1 and CDR2 sequences are MNHEY and SVGEGT. The CDR3 DNA, read in part, is TGTGCCAGCAGTTACATATCCCTAGGTGAAGGC. It encodes CASSYISLGEG. The CDR3, in full, reads CASSYISLGEGYTF.